The clone carrying this T cell receptor beta chain was seen a few times. Its matching antigen is unknown. This specimen comes from a study of blood T cells in healthy people across ages. With 4 bases removed from V and 4 bases from J, the gap between germline ends came to 14 bases. The CDR3 sequence is 14 residues long. Germline V lookup: CDR1 SEHNR, CDR2 FQNEAQ (reference sequence). Findings of the study overall: It was found that TCR beta diversity correlated strongly with the percentage of naive T cells. Those diversity estimates obtained from one million T cells were thought to be underestimates. The fall in TCR beta diversity per million T cells was roughly linear with age.

The second PCR ran about 6 to 11 cycles with a sample-barcoded 5' primer and J-beta primers. TCRdb re-called the 5' RACE reads through MiXCR, storing one row per CDR3 protein. The table includes some 1.7 million distinct CDR3 sequences, over 25% detected once. Source material: blood. This rearrangement joins TRBV7-9 to TRBJ2-7; unclear D gene. The sequence came from a woman in her 30s in good health. The CDR3 sequence: CASSSSTRLYEQYF. CDR3 in DNA: TGTGCCAGCAGCTCCTCGACGAGGTTATACGAGCAGTACTTC.